The 12 T cell receptor beta chains below all came from one sample that was sequenced in a study of OX40 agonist ivuxolimab in advanced cancers. Profiling relied on immunoSEQ multiplex PCR, and the TCRdb table lists in-frame clones only, not all of them. The sample shows tens of thousands of clones, 65% to 85% of them seen only once. The material sequenced was CD4+ or CD8+ T cells sorted from blood, taken in a trial of the OX40 agonist ivuxolimab. These receptors were obtained from an adult with an advanced solid tumor such as melanoma, head and neck, liver or kidney cancer.

V usage is TRBV25-1 and J usage is TRBJ2-7; 10 bases fit TRBD2. V lost 4 bases and J lost 3; bases outside the gene matches: 12. There are 17 residues in the CDR3. Per the germline V gene, CDR1 is MGHDK and CDR2 is SYGVNS. CDR3 region: CASSGYGTSGVNYEQYF. The CDR3 DNA reads as TGTGCCAGCAGTGGGTACGGTACTAGCGGGGTGAACTACGAGCAGTACTTC.

The chain recombines TRBV6-5 with TRBJ1-2; D is perhaps TRBD1 (5 bases). This CDR3 comprises 13 residues. Germline V gene sequence: CDR1 MNHEY, CDR2 SVGAGI. Trimming took off 6 bases at V and 2 bases at J, with 10 bases between the two ends. The CDR3 nucleotides are TGTGCCAGCAGCTCAGGGTTGAACTATGGCTACACCTTC. Its protein product is CASSSGLNYGYTF.

This clone was found a few times. The chain links TRBV30 to TRBJ2-2; perhaps D is TRBD1 or TRBD2 (5 bases each). The CDR3 extends over 18 amino acids. The V gene lost 0 bases and the J gene lost 4 bases, with 21 bases spanning the gap. The V gene's germline CDR1 is GTSNPN and CDR2 SVGIG (reference sequence). For the CDR3, the DNA is TGTGCCTGGAGTGTAGACCCCTGGGGGAGTCGGTTCACCGGGGAGCTGTTTTTT. Amino acids: CAWSVDPWGSRFTGELFF.

J is TRBJ1-2 and V is TRBV2; D is perhaps TRBD1 (5 bases). Trimming cost V 6 bases and J 0 bases, with 14 bases left between them. This CDR3 spans 15 amino acids. Germline values: CDR1 SNHLY, CDR2 FYNNEI. This CDR3 is CASRDPPGSNYGYTF. CDR3 in DNA: TGTGCCAGCAGGGACCCGCCAGGGTCTAACTATGGCTACACCTTC. Together with reference TRBV2 and TRBJ1-2, the CDR3 gives the full variable domain: EPEVTQTPSHQVTQMGQEVILRCVPISNHLYFYWYRQILGQKVEFLVSFYNNEISEKSEIFDDQFSVERPDGSNFTLKIRSTKLEDSAMYFCASRDPPGSNYGYTFGSGTRLTVV.

V usage is TRBV10-3 and J usage is TRBJ2-7; TRBD1 is a possible D gene (5 bases). CDR1 is ENHRY and CDR2 is SYGVKD in the germline V gene. V dropped 0 bases and J dropped 2 bases, with 14 bases sitting between them. The CDR3 is 16 residues long. DNA for the CDR3: TGTGCCATCAGTGAGTCGTCGTCAGGGTCCACCTACGAGCAGTACTTC. Translated: CAISESSSGSTYEQYF.

V is TRBV5-5 and J is TRBJ1-4, with D perhaps TRBD1 (6 bases). The CDR3 has 16 residues. V dropped 4 bases and J dropped 0 bases, with 13 bases sitting between them. Germline lookup yields CDR1 SGHKS and CDR2 YYEKEE (reference sequence). The CDR3 DNA follows: TGTGCCAGCAGCGGGCGGACAGCTGCAACTAATGAAAAACTGTTTTTT. It translates to CASSGRTAATNEKLFF. The whole variable domain, remainder taken from reference TRBV5-5 and TRBJ1-4, is DAGVTQSPTHLIKTRGQQVTLRCSPISGHKSVSWYQQVLGQGPQFIFQYYEKEERGRGNFPDRFSARQFPNYSSELNVNALLLGDSALYLCASSGRTAATNEKLFFGSGTQLSVL.

V usage is TRBV7-8 and J usage is TRBJ2-3; 9 nucleotides line up with TRBD2. The CDR3 contains 19 residues. The germline gives CDR1 SGHVS, CDR2 FQNEAQ. The J segment lost 1 base and the V segment lost 1 base, leaving 12 bases of the junction unmatched. The chain's CDR3 is CASSLVGSGGAWGTDTQYF. CDR3 sequence (DNA): TGTGCCAGCAGCTTAGTGGGTAGCGGGGGCGCGTGGGGCACAGATACGCAGTATTTT.

The chain carries TRBV2 and TRBJ2-1; TRBD2 matches at 12 bases. V shed 6 bases and J 3 bases; nucleotides not matched to a gene: 3. The CDR3 has 15 amino acids. Germline-derived CDR1 and CDR2 are SNHLY and FYNNEI. The CDR3, as DNA: TGTGCCAGCAGGGTGACTAGCGGGGGCTACAATGAGCAGTTCTTC. Protein: CASRVTSGGYNEQFF.

The rearrangement links TRBV6-1 to TRBJ1-2; a weak D match, TRBD1 (6 bases). Per the germline V gene, CDR1 is MNHNS and CDR2 is SASEGT. The CDR3 is made up of 16 amino acids. The ends were cut back, 4 bases at V and 8 bases at J, with 23 bases in the middle. DNA of the CDR3: TGTGCCAGCAGTGGATTTAACAGGGTAGTGGCTCAAGGCTACACCTTC. Translation gives CASSGFNRVVAQGYTF.

The rearrangement links TRBV9 to TRBJ2-3, with 7 bases fitting TRBD2. The V and J ends lost 3 bases and 2 bases, in that order; junction bases with no gene match: 9. The CDR3 sequence is 16 residues long. Germline V lookup: CDR1 SGDLS, CDR2 YYNGEE. The CDR3 loop is CASSARAGSFTDTQYF. The CDR3 DNA reads as TGTGCCAGCAGCGCCCGAGCGGGATCGTTCACAGATACGCAGTATTTT. Full variable domain (remainder filled in from reference TRBV9 and TRBJ2-3): DSGVTQTPKHLITATGQRVTLRCSPRSGDLSVYWYQQSLDQGLQFLIQYYNGEERAKGNILERFSAQQFPDLHSELNLSSLELGDSALYFCASSARAGSFTDTQYFGPGTRLTVL.

This chain links TRBV5-4 with TRBJ1-6; TRBD1 might be the D (5 bases). V gave up 0 bases and J gave up 4 bases, with 8 bases separating them. Germline CDR1 reads SGHNT; CDR2 reads YYREEE (reference sequence). This CDR3 contains 15 residues. CDR3 loop: CASSLDRTYNSPLHF. CDR3 sequence (DNA): TGTGCCAGCAGCTTGGACAGGACATATAATTCACCCCTCCACTTT.

The rearrangement links TRBV5-4 to TRBJ2-5; 8 bases are a match to TRBD2. Losses at the gene ends were 3 bases for V and 1 base for J; bases not matched to a gene: 5. The CDR3 is 15 amino acids. The germline V gene encodes CDR1 SGHNT and CDR2 YYREEE (reference sequence). The CDR3 nucleotides are TGTGCCAGCAGCTCGGGACTAGGGGCCCAAGAGACCCAGTACTTC. This gives the protein CASSSGLGAQETQYF.